This T cell receptor beta chain was sequenced in a study of CD8+ T cells in alopecia areata. On the study more broadly: A regimen of oral tofacitinib, 5 to 10 mg twice daily, was given to treated patients.

Obtained from alopecia areata patients were lesional scalp punch biopsies along with peripheral blood. Germline CDR1 is SGHRS and CDR2 is YFSETQ. Trimming at V came to 0 bases and at J to 2 bases, leaving 6 bases not matched to a gene. The CDR3 covers 16 residues. Once RNA had been extracted, it was reverse transcribed into cDNA to act as the sequencing template. TCRdb's table, derived via immunoSEQ multiplex PCR, lists solely in-frame clones and lacks some. The repertoire holds over 95,000 clones, with 41% as singletons. The sample taken for sequencing was CD4+ T cells sorted from blood. The chain recombines TRBV5-1 with TRBJ2-5, with TRBD1 matching 8 bases. The clonotype originates from a human donor with alopecia areata. The CDR3 protein is CASSLAVGTGQETQYF. The CDR3 DNA follows: TGCGCCAGCAGCTTGGCGGTCGGGACAGGACAAGAGACCCAGTACTTC.